These 6 T cell receptor beta chains originate from one sample sequenced in a study of blood T cells in healthy people across ages. Then a second PCR, running about 6 to 12 cycles, was carried out with a sample-barcoded 5' primer and a J-beta primer mix. MiXCR, applied by TCRdb to the 5' RACE reads, yields one record per CDR3 protein. The data contain hundreds of thousands of distinct CDR3 sequences, approximately 31% of them singletons. The sample consisted of blood. The receptor set was obtained from an elderly woman in good health.

To note about this clonotype: It may be a read error: a sequence one base away is much more abundant. J is TRBJ2-1 and V is TRBV7-2; the D gene could be TRBD1 or TRBD2 (6 bases each). V was trimmed by 5 bases and J by 6 bases, leaving 17 bases between them. The CDR3 contains 15 residues. Germline V gives CDR1 SGHTA, CDR2 FQGNSA. CDR3 DNA sequence: TGTGCCAGCAGCCCCCGGGGGCCCCTTAGCAATGAGCAGTTCTTC. Its translation: CASSPRGPLSNEQFF.

In its sample, this clonotype was seen a few times. V usage is TRBV3-1 and J usage is TRBJ1-2; D may be TRBD1 (6 bases). V was cut by 4 bases and J by 2 bases, with 14 bases left in between. The CDR3 consists of 15 residues. Looked up from germline, CDR1 is LGHDT and CDR2 is YNNKEL (reference sequence). The CDR3 is CASSLQGLRNYGYTF. CDR3 sequence (DNA): TGTGCCAGCAGCCTACAGGGCCTAAGGAACTATGGCTACACCTTC.

This clonotype was seen repeatedly, ten times or more. The V gene is TRBV30, the J gene TRBJ2-3; TRBD2 might be the D (6 bases). Per germline, CDR1 GTSNPN and CDR2 SVGIG (reference sequence). Trimming took off 0 bases at V and 7 bases at J, with 14 bases between the two ends. CDR3 size: 14 residues. The CDR3: CAWSVGGRRNTQYF. In DNA, the CDR3 is TGTGCCTGGAGTGTTGGTGGGAGGAGGAATACGCAGTATTTT.

This clonotype was counted at least ten times. The V gene is TRBV6-2 or TRBV6-3, the J gene TRBJ1-5; D ambiguous. The CDR3 sequence is 16 residues long. V was trimmed by 5 bases and J by 2 bases, leaving 16 bases between them. Germline assignment: CDR1 MNHEY and CDR2 SVGEGT. The CDR3 DNA sequence: TGTGCCAGCAGTCACCAGATTATTAGTGGCAATCAGCCCCAGCATTTT. Translation gives CASSHQIISGNQPQHF.

In its sample, this clonotype was seen many times. This sequence joins TRBV20-1 and TRBJ2-3, with 12 bases identical to TRBD2. CDR1 and CDR2 from the germline V gene are DFQATT and SNEGSKA (reference sequence). J lost 5 bases, V lost 1 base, and 7 bases had no gene match. CDR3 length: 16 residues. CDR3 sequence (DNA): TGCAGTGCTAGAGTCCTAGCGGGGGGGCTCATAGATACGCAGTATTTT. This sequence encodes CSARVLAGGLIDTQYF.

This clonotype was seen repeatedly, ten times or more. V usage is TRBV7-9 and J usage is TRBJ1-2; no firm D call. CDR1 and CDR2 from the germline V gene are SEHNR and FQNEAQ (reference sequence). This CDR3 has 14 residues. The V end lost 5 bases, the J end lost 1 base, and 11 bases lay between the germline ends. CDR3 sequence: CASSTDGINYGYTF. CDR3 DNA: TGTGCCAGCAGCACAGACGGGATTAACTATGGCTACACCTTC.